This T cell receptor beta chain was documented in a study of blood T cell repertoires in COVID-19. Study in general: Italy, Spain and the United States were the sources of the convalescent and acute COVID-19 samples.

Per the authors' pipeline: Reference gene primer amplification in the assay estimated nucleated cell counts. TCRdb keeps only in-frame clones here, not all; method: immunoSEQ multiplex PCR. V, J and clone size were drawn from that table, and D and trimming were deduced from the DNA. Here the sample spans around 120,000 clones, around nine tenths being singletons. Sequencing was carried out using peripheral blood. This receptor was obtained from a woman between 45 and 60 years old with active or convalescent COVID-19.

The CDR3 DNA reads as TGTGCCAGCAGCTCCTCTATTGAAGCTTTCTTT. Amino acids: CASSSSIEAFF. The chain employs TRBV7-2 and TRBJ1-1; D uncertain. CDR1 SGHTA and CDR2 FQGNSA come from the germline V gene. V was cut by 4 bases and J by 7 bases, with 7 bases left in between. The CDR3 spans 11 residues. The full variable domain, in which reference TRBV7-2 and TRBJ1-1 provide the parts outside the CDR3, is GAGVSQSPSNKVTEKGKDVELRCDPISGHTALYWYRQSLGQGLEFLIYFQGNSAPDKSGLPSDRFSAERTGGSVSTLTIQRTQQEDSAVYLCASSSSIEAFFGQGTRLTVV.